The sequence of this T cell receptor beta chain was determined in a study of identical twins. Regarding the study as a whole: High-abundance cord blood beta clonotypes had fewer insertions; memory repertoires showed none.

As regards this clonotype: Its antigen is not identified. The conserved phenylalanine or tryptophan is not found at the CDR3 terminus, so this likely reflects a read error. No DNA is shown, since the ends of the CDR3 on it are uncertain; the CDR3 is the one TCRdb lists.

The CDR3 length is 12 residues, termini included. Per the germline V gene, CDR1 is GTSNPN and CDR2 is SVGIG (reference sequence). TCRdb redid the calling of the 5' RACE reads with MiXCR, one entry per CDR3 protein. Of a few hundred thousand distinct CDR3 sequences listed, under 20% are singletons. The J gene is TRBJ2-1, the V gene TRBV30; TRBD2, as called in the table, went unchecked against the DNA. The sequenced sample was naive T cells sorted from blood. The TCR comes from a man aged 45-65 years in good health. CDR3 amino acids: CAWSTRSGGRGL.